The present T cell receptor (beta chain) was sequenced within a study of blood T cell repertoires in COVID-19. About the study: Samples of COVID-19 (acute and convalescent) were obtained from the United States, Italy and Spain. PBMCs, B-cell-depleted T cells, or T cells were the source of the cDNA or gDNA that made up the material.

Seattle cases were enrolled at active infection and followed longitudinally. In the original workflow: Reference gene primer amplification yielded estimated nucleated cell counts. The protocol was immunoSEQ multiplex PCR, while the TCRdb copy is restricted to in-frame clones and leaves out a portion. D and trimming were read from the DNA, whereas the V and J calls and clone size are those reported in that table. In the table there are hundreds of thousands of clones, nearly 90% of which are singletons. The V gene lost 0 bases and the J gene lost 0 bases, with 6 bases spanning the gap. The CDR3 is 16 residues long. Germline lookup yields CDR1 LNHDA and CDR2 SQIVND (reference sequence).

The sample was peripheral blood. V is TRBV19 and J is TRBJ1-6; D not resolved. This receptor was obtained from a woman in her thirties with COVID-19, enrolled during active disease. The CDR3 region has the DNA TGTGCCAGTAGTATAGATTTCAGCTCCTATAATTCACCCCTCCACTTT. Translation gives CASSIDFSSYNSPLHF.